The present entry profiles one T cell receptor beta chain with its context. The data derive from a study of cytomegalovirus exposure and HLA in healthy donors. Method: immunoSEQ multiplex PCR; TCRdb's copy keeps in-frame clones and lacks some. The repertoire holds tens of thousands of clones, with around nine tenths as singletons. The CDR3 runs 15 residues. Germline V lookup: CDR1 SGHNT, CDR2 YENEEA. J lost 4 bases, V lost 1 base, and 2 bases had no gene match. The chain has TRBV11-3 and TRBJ2-1, with 9 nucleotides matching TRBD2. The TCR comes from a man between 18 and 29 years old in good health and CMV-seronegative. Input material: PBMCs. The CDR3 loop is CASSLGRGGYNEQFF. The CDR3 coding sequence is TGTGCCAGCAGCTTAGGGCGGGGGGGATACAATGAGCAGTTCTTC.